Shown below are 21 T cell receptor beta chains from a single sample sequenced in a study of graft-versus-host responses after intestinal transplantation. Their cognate antigens are unknown. Data came from immunoSEQ multiplex PCR; TCRdb stores just in-frame clones and leaves some out. The data hold about 120,000 clones, with 90% observed a single time. The specimen comprised unstimulated CD4+ T cells sorted from spleen or lymph node cells, sampled before intestinal transplant. The receptors originated from a human donor who received an intestinal transplant.

Here the CDR3 reads CASRATGGLPFEQYF. The CDR3 DNA follows: TGTGCCAGTAGGGCCACAGGGGGCCTCCCTTTCGAGCAGTACTTC. The chain joins TRBV19 to TRBJ2-7; 9 nucleotides align to TRBD1. Per the germline V gene, CDR1 is LNHDA and CDR2 is SQIVND (reference sequence). J was trimmed by 6 bases and V by 6 bases; bases with no gene match: 12. CDR3 size: 15 residues.

V and J are TRBV18 and TRBJ2-3; D uncertain. Trimming shortened V by 3 bases and J by 4 bases, and 8 bases separated the two germline ends. There are 13 residues in the CDR3. Germline CDR1 and CDR2: KGHSH and LQKENI. The CDR3 loop reads CASSPVVSDTQYF. CDR3 coding DNA: TGTGCCAGCTCACCGGTAGTTTCAGATACGCAGTATTTT.

J is TRBJ1-3 and V is TRBV7-9, with 8 bases that match TRBD1. CDR3 length: 16 amino acids. V lost 0 bases to trimming and J lost 4 bases; unmatched junction nucleotides: 5. Germline V gives CDR1 SEHNR, CDR2 FQNEAQ (reference sequence). CDR3 coding DNA: TGTGCCAGCAGCTTAGCCCAGGGGGCCCTCGGAAACACCATATATTTT. Translated, it gives CASSLAQGALGNTIYF.

This chain links TRBV18 with TRBJ2-4; 10 nucleotides align to TRBD1. Germline loops: CDR1 KGHSH, CDR2 LQKENI. With 5 bases clipped from V and 8 bases from J, the junction kept 6 bases outside the gene matches. The CDR3 is 14 amino acids. Written as DNA, the CDR3 is TGTGCCAGCTCAGCCGGGACAGGGGCGGACATTCAGTACTTC. Protein sequence: CASSAGTGADIQYF.

The CDR3 sequence: CASSKDRWYEQYF. The CDR3 nucleotides are TGTGCCAGTAGTAAAGACAGGTGGTACGAGCAGTACTTC. The chain has TRBV19 and TRBJ2-7; maybe TRBD1 (6 bases). Trimming stripped 4 bases from V and 4 bases from J, with 11 bases between. CDR3 length: 13 amino acids. Germline CDR1 reads LNHDA; CDR2 reads SQIVND (reference sequence).

The rearrangement joins TRBV5-1 to TRBJ1-1, with D tentatively TRBD1 (5 bases). Germline V gene lookup returns CDR1 SGHRS and CDR2 YFSETQ. This CDR3 comprises 14 residues. The V end lost 1 base, the J end lost 0 bases, and 7 bases lay between the germline ends. DNA of the CDR3: TGCGCCAGCAGCTTGAGGGGCGTGAACACTGAAGCTTTCTTT. This translates into CASSLRGVNTEAFF.

This chain connects TRBV7-6 to TRBJ2-6, with D possibly being TRBD1 (6 bases). V gave up 5 bases and J gave up 0 bases, with 14 bases separating them. CDR1 and CDR2 (germline): SGHVS, FNYEAQ. The CDR3 is 17 amino acids. For the CDR3, the DNA is TGTGCCAGCAGCACCACTTACAGGGCCTCTGGGGCCAACGTCCTGACTTTC. It specifies CASSTTYRASGANVLTF. The variable domain in full, completed from reference TRBV7-6 and TRBJ2-6, reads GAGVSQSPRYKVTKRGQDVALRCDPISGHVSLYWYRQALGQGPEFLTYFNYEAQQDKSGLPNDRFSAERPEGSISTLTIQRTEQRDSAMYRCASSTTYRASGANVLTFGAGSRLTVL.

This clone was recorded once. The chain uses TRBV19 and TRBJ2-1; 7 bases are a match to TRBD2. With V trimmed by 2 bases and J by 0 bases, 4 bases remained unmatched. This CDR3 is built from 16 residues. CDR1 is LNHDA, CDR2 SQIVND, per germline (reference sequence). The CDR3 nucleotides read TGTGCCAGTAGTATAATTGCGGGAGCCTCCTACAATGAGCAGTTCTTC. Translated: CASSIIAGASYNEQFF.

The chain links TRBV10-2 to TRBJ1-1, with D possibly matching TRBD1 (5 bases). The V end was cut by 7 bases, the J end by 4 bases, with 13 bases between. The germline V gene encodes CDR1 WSHSY and CDR2 SAAADI. CDR3 size: 13 residues. CDR3 loop: CASMLSGGTEAFF. The CDR3 bases are TGCGCCAGCATGCTTAGCGGGGGCACTGAAGCTTTCTTT.

This clone was found once. The V call is TRBV5-5, the J call TRBJ2-5; 9 bases map to TRBD1. The CDR3 length is 16 residues. CDR1 SGHKS and CDR2 YYEKEE come from the germline V gene (reference sequence). Unmatched junction bases numbered 8, after V lost 2 bases and J lost 3 bases. The CDR3: CASSLAGTGNEETQYF. The CDR3 DNA is TGTGCCAGCAGCTTAGCCGGGACAGGGAACGAAGAGACCCAGTACTTC.

A single count supports this clone. The chain employs TRBV2 and TRBJ2-1; 12 bases are a match to TRBD2. Germline values: CDR1 SNHLY, CDR2 FYNNEI. Germline trimming cut 10 bases from V and 0 bases from J; bases unmatched to any gene: 13. The CDR3 extends over 18 amino acids. This CDR3 reads CATGSSGRALSSYNEQFF. For the CDR3, the DNA is TGTGCCACTGGTTCTAGCGGGAGGGCCCTCTCCTCCTACAATGAGCAGTTCTTC.

The chain couples TRBV5-4 to TRBJ2-2, with a possible D match to TRBD1 (5 bases). V lost 4 bases and J 5 bases, leaving 9 bases between the germline ends. CDR1 and CDR2 from the germline V gene are SGHNT and YYREEE (reference sequence). The CDR3 totals 13 residues. The CDR3 loop is CASSPTVTGELFF. The CDR3 bases are TGTGCCAGCAGCCCGACAGTTACCGGGGAGCTGTTTTTT.

The V and J genes are TRBV10-1 and TRBJ2-2; 8 nucleotides align to TRBD2. There are 14 residues in the CDR3. CDR1 and CDR2 (germline): WNHNN, SYGVQD (reference sequence). With 8 bases clipped from V and 3 bases from J, the junction kept 5 bases outside the gene matches. The CDR3 sequence: CASQSGRDTGELFF. CDR3 sequence (DNA): TGCGCCAGCCAGAGCGGGAGAGACACCGGGGAGCTGTTTTTT.

In this sample, this clone turned up once. V gene TRBV11-2 combines with J gene TRBJ1-5; no clear D gene. CDR3 size: 14 residues. The ends were cut back, 4 bases at V and 4 bases at J, with 11 bases in the middle. CDR1 and CDR2 from the germline V gene are SGHAT and FQNNGV. CDR3 coding DNA: TGTGCCAGCAGCTCCTGGGGAGCTAATCAGCCCCAGCATTTT. Translation: CASSSWGANQPQHF. Based on the CDR3 plus reference TRBV11-2 and TRBJ1-5, the full variable domain is EAGVAQSPRYKIIEKRQSVAFWCNPISGHATLYWYQQILGQGPKLLIQFQNNGVVDDSQLPKDRFSAERLKGVDSTLKIQPAKLEDSAVYLCASSSWGANQPQHFGDGTRLSIL.

This chain joins TRBV7-2 and TRBJ2-3; TRBD2 matches at 9 bases. J lost 5 bases, V lost 0 bases, and 3 bases had no gene match. From germline, CDR1 is SGHTA and CDR2 FQGNSA. The CDR3 has 15 residues. CDR3 sequence reads: CASSLARGGQDTQYF. The CDR3 bases are TGTGCCAGCAGCTTAGCGCGGGGGGGCCAAGATACGCAGTATTTT.

This clone was found once. This rearrangement joins TRBV4-2 to TRBJ2-7, with TRBD2 identical over 14 bases. Germline lookup yields CDR1 LGHNA and CDR2 YNFKEQ. The CDR3 runs 18 residues. After removal of 3 bases from V and 2 bases from J, the junction contained 9 bases not matched to a gene. CDR3 DNA sequence: TGTGCCAGCAGCCAGGGGACTAGCGGGAGCGAGGGACCCTACGAGCAGTACTTC. Translated: CASSQGTSGSEGPYEQYF.

V gene TRBV7-9 combines with J gene TRBJ2-1; weak D call: TRBD2 (5 bases). Trimming took off 8 bases at V and 0 bases at J, with 8 bases between the two ends. Looked up from germline, CDR1 is SEHNR and CDR2 is FQNEAQ (reference sequence). The CDR3 has 13 amino acids. This chain's CDR3 is CASEGSSYNEQFF. CDR3 nucleotide sequence: TGTGCCAGCGAGGGCAGCTCCTACAATGAGCAGTTCTTC. Looking up the rest from reference TRBV7-9 and TRBJ2-1 gives the full variable domain: DTGVSQNPRHKITKRGQNVTFRCDPISEHNRLYWYRQTLGQGPEFLTYFQNEAQLEKSRLLSDRFSAERPKGSFSTLEIQRTEQGDSAMYLCASEGSSYNEQFFGPGTRLTVL.

The chain has TRBV4-3 and TRBJ1-3; a possible D gene is TRBD1 (5 bases). The CDR3 loop spans 14 amino acids. Germline V lookup: CDR1 LGHNA, CDR2 YSLEER. The germline V and J ends were trimmed by 4 bases and 4 bases, with 11 bases remaining between them. The CDR3 nucleotides read TGCGCCAGCAGCCTCCAGGGAGGAGGAAACACCATATATTTT. It specifies CASSLQGGGNTIYF.

V usage is TRBV20-1 and J usage is TRBJ1-2; D is ambiguous. The CDR3 consists of 11 residues. V lost 3 bases and J lost 2, with 4 bases in between. The germline CDR1 and CDR2 sequences are DFQATT and SNEGSKA (reference sequence). For the CDR3, the DNA is TGCAGTGCTAGGGAGAACTATGGCTACACCTTC. As protein: CSARENYGYTF.

J is TRBJ1-2 and V is TRBV7-2; weak D call: TRBD1 (5 bases). V lost 8 bases, J lost 5 bases, and 15 bases lay in between. The CDR3 runs to 13 residues. CDR1 and CDR2 (germline): SGHTA, FQGNSA. This CDR3 is CASGPPGAYGYTF. The CDR3 nucleotides are TGTGCCAGCGGTCCCCCTGGGGCTTATGGCTACACCTTC. Variable domain in full (rest from reference TRBV7-2 and TRBJ1-2): GAGVSQSPSNKVTEKGKDVELRCDPISGHTALYWYRQSLGQGLEFLIYFQGNSAPDKSGLPSDRFSAERTGGSVSTLTIQRTQQEDSAVYLCASGPPGAYGYTFGSGTRLTVV.

The V gene is TRBV30, the J gene TRBJ1-2; no reliable D call. CDR3 length: 13 amino acids. Germline assignment: CDR1 GTSNPN and CDR2 SVGIG (reference sequence). The germline V and J ends were trimmed by 3 bases and 3 bases, with 11 bases remaining between them. CDR3 DNA sequence: TGTGCCTGGAGAAGACGGGGAGACTATGGCTACACCTTC. Translating it yields CAWRRRGDYGYTF. Complete variable domain (other parts from reference TRBV30 and TRBJ1-2): SQTIHQWPATLVQPVGSPLSLECTVEGTSNPNLYWYRQAAGRGLQLLFYSVGIGQISSEVPQNLSASRPQDRQFILSSKKLLLSDSGFYLCAWRRRGDYGYTFGSGTRLTVV.